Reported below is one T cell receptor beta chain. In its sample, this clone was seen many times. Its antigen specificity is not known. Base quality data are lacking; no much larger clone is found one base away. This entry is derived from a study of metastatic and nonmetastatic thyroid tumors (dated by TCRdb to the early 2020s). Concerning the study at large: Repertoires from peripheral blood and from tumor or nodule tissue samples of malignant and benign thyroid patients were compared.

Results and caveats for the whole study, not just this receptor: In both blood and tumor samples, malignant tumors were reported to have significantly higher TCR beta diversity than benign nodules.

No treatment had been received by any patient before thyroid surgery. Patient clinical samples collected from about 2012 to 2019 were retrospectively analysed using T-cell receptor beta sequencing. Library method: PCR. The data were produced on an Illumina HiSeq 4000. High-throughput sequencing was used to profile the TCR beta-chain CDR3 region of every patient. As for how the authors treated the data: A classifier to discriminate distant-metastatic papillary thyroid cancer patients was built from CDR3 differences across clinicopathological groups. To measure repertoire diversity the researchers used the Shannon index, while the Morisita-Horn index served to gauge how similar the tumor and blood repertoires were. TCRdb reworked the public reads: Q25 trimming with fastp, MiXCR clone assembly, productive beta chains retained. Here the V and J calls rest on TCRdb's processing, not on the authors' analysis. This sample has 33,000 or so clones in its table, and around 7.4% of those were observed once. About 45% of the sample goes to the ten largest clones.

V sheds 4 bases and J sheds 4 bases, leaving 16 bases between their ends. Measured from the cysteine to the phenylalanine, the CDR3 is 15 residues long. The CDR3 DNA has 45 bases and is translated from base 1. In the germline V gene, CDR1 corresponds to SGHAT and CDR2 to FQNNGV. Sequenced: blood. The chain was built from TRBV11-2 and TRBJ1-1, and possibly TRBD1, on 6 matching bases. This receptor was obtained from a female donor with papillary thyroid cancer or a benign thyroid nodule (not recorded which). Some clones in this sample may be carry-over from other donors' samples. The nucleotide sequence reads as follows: TGTGCCAGCAGCTCTTACAGGGTTTGGGGCACTGAAGCTTTCTTT. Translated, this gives CASSSYRVWGTEAFF.